These T cell receptor beta chains were read from a single sample in a study of cytomegalovirus exposure and HLA in healthy donors. The protocol was immunoSEQ multiplex PCR, while the TCRdb copy is restricted to in-frame clones and leaves out a portion. Of some 190,000 clones in the sample, 77% were seen once. Material: PBMCs. These receptors came from a man between 18 and 29 years old in good health and CMV-seronegative. Both conserved end residues are part of each CDR3. D genes are given only for firm matches. Not every row has a clone size; where given, it reads once, few, many or a size class.

d_call clone_size j_call v_call cdr3_nt cdr3_aa
TRBD1 once TRBJ1-2 TRBV13 TGTGCCAGCAGCTTAGGACAGGGGAGCTATGGCTACACCTTC CASSLGQGSYGYTF
. . TRBJ2-3 TRBV11-3 TGTGCCAGCAGCTTAGATCAGGCTGAAGATACGCAGTATTTT CASSLDQAEDTQYF
TRBD2 few TRBJ2-7 TRBV6-5 TGTGCCAGCAGTAAGACTAGCGGCGAATCCTACGAGCAGTACTTC CASSKTSGESYEQYF
. . TRBJ2-6 TRBV5-6 TGTGCCAGCAGCTTGGGTATGATGAGCTCTGGGGCCAACGTCCTGACTTTC CASSLGMMSSGANVLTF
. . TRBJ2-7 TRBV9 . CASSAGQYFGRWEQYF
. . TRBJ1-6 TRBV28 TGTGCCAGCAGTCTCCCTTTAGGCGGTTCACCCCTCCACTTT CASSLPLGGSPLHF
TRBD1 few TRBJ1-1 TRBV11-2 TGTGCCAGCAGCCCCCGACAGGGCGACCAAGCTTTCTTT CASSPRQGDQAFF
TRBD1 few TRBJ2-2 TRBV7-9 TGTGCCAGCAGCTTAACCGGGACAGTAACCGGGGAGCTGTTTTTT CASSLTGTVTGELFF
. . TRBJ1-2 TRBV7-9 TGTGCCAGCAGCTTGCGGGTGGATGGCTACACCTTC CASSLRVDGYTF
TRBD1 once TRBJ1-1 TRBV4-3 TGCGCCAGCAGCAATAACAGGGGAGTAAACACTGAAGCTTTCTTT CASSNNRGVNTEAFF
TRBD2 . TRBJ2-5 TRBV5-8 TGTGCCAGCAGCCCACGAGCGGGAGGGCAAGAGACCCAGTACTTC CASSPRAGGQETQYF
TRBD2 . TRBJ2-1 TRBV6-5 TGTGCCAGCAGTCTGAGCGGGAGGTACAATGAGCAGTTCTTC CASSLSGRYNEQFF
. . TRBJ2-2 TRBV30 TGTGCCTGGAGTGTTTTTTTGGGACTTCCCAGGACCGGGGAGCTGTTTTTT CAWSVFLGLPRTGELFF
. . TRBJ2-2 TRBV5-1 TGCGCCAGCAGCTTGACGCAAACTAGCTCCACCGGGGAGCTGTTTTTT CASSLTQTSSTGELFF
TRBD1 . TRBJ1-5 TRBV27 TGTGCCAGCAGCCTCGGGACAGGGCGGGAAGGGGTAGGATCGAATCAGCCCCAGCATTTT CASSLGTGREGVGSNQPQHF
. . TRBJ1-5 TRBV5-5 TGTGCCAGCAGCTTGACACGGGATCAGCCCCAGCATTTT CASSLTRDQPQHF
TRBD2 . TRBJ2-1 TRBV14 TGTGCCAGCAGCCAATTCTGGCGGGGGGCCTACAATGAGCAGTTCTTC CASSQFWRGAYNEQFF
TRBD1 . TRBJ1-6 TRBV19 TGTGCCAGTAGTACTAACAGGGGCCCTGAGTCACCCCTCCACTTT CASSTNRGPESPLHF
TRBD2 once TRBJ2-3 TRBV19 TGTGCCAGTAGTACCGGGGGAGGGCCGATAGATACGCAGTATTTT CASSTGGGPIDTQYF
TRBD1 few TRBJ1-4 TRBV25-1 TGTGCCAGCAGCAACGACGGACAGGGTGCATTTAAAAAACTGTTTTTT CASSNDGQGAFKKLFF
. . TRBJ1-1 TRBV4-3 TGCGCCAGCAGCCAAGATCCGAGGGCCACTGAAGCTTTCTTT CASSQDPRATEAFF
TRBD2 . TRBJ2-3 TRBV6-4 TGCGCCAGCAGCCGACTAGCGGGGGGAGATACGCAGTATTTT CASSRLAGGDTQYF
. . TRBJ1-3 TRBV6-1 TGTGCCAGCAGTGATCGACCAGGGTACACCATATATTTT CASSDRPGYTIYF
TRBD2 . TRBJ2-3 TRBV5-4 TGTGCCAGCAGCTTGAGCGGGAGGAGCACAGATACGCAGTATTTT CASSLSGRSTDTQYF
. . TRBJ2-1 TRBV5-1 TGCGCCAGCAGCGGTCGGACAGGGGGCCCAACTAGCGGGAGGTCCTACAATGAGCAGTTCTTC CASSGRTGGPTSGRSYNEQFF
. . TRBJ2-5 TRBV18 TGTGCCAGCTCACCGCAGGCGGGGAGGCAAGAGACCCAGTACTTC CASSPQAGRQETQYF
. . TRBJ1-3 TRBV19 TGTGCCAGTAGTATTGACTTAAACTCTGGAAACACCATATATTTT CASSIDLNSGNTIYF
TRBD2 . TRBJ2-1 TRBV19 TGTGCCAGTAGTATATCACTAGCGGGGGGGCCCGGAGAGCAGTTCTTC CASSISLAGGPGEQFF
TRBD1 few TRBJ2-2 TRBV19 TGTGCCAGTAGTCTTGGACAGGGGAGCACCGGGGAGCTGTTTTTT CASSLGQGSTGELFF
TRBD1 once TRBJ1-4 TRBV5-1 TGCGCCAGCAGCTATACAGGGGGCGGGGGAGAAAAACTGTTTTTT CASSYTGGGGEKLFF
. . TRBJ2-7 TRBV28 TGTGCCAGCAGTACCCCCAGGGAACTAACTTCCTACGAGCAGTACTTC CASSTPRELTSYEQYF
TRBD1 . TRBJ2-2 TRBV5-1 TGCGCCAGCAGCCTGGGGGCCGGGACAGGGGGCCACGGGGAGCTGTTTTTT CASSLGAGTGGHGELFF
. . TRBJ1-2 TRBV9 TGTGCCAGCAGCAGTTTCCTCGTGAGTGGCTACACCTTC CASSSFLVSGYTF
TRBD1 once TRBJ2-5 TRBV27 TGTGCCACCTCCGATGGGACAGGGGGCAGCGAGACCCAGTACTTC CATSDGTGGSETQYF
TRBD2 . TRBJ2-5 TRBV7-7 TGTGCTAGCAGCCCTAGTGGGGGGGGAGAGACCCAGTACTTC CASSPSGGGETQYF
. . TRBJ2-6 TRBV30 TGTGCCTGGAGTGGGCACAGCTCTGGGGCCAACGTCCTGACTTTC CAWSGHSSGANVLTF
TRBD2 once TRBJ2-3 TRBV13 TGTGCCAGCAGCCGTAGCGGGGGCACAGATACGCAGTATTTT CASSRSGGTDTQYF
. few TRBJ1-1 TRBV14 TGTGCCAGCAGCCAAGATTTAGGGGTGCTCGTCGACACTGAAGCTTTCTTT CASSQDLGVLVDTEAFF
TRBD1 . TRBJ1-2 TRBV29-1 TGCAGCTCCCCCACAGGGGGAGGTGGCTACACCTTC CSSPTGGGGYTF